This T cell receptor beta chain was profiled in a study of CD8+ T cells in alopecia areata. Once RNA had been extracted, it was reverse transcribed into cDNA to act as the sequencing template. Libraries were prepared by immunoSEQ multiplex PCR; TCRdb keeps only in-frame clonotypes and omits some of them. The sample shows around 120,000 clones, 53% of them seen only once. The treatment here: oral pan-JAK inhibitor, 5-10 mg twice daily. This clone was seen a single time. The clonotype was recovered from a human donor with alopecia areata. The starting material was CD4+ T cells sorted from blood, obtained at week 4, from a patient treated with tofacitinib.

The CDR3 DNA follows: TGTGCCAGCAGCTACCCCCGAGCGGGAGCGGGAGAGACCCAGTACTTC. Its translation: CASSYPRAGAGETQYF. This chain connects TRBV5-4 to TRBJ2-5, with TRBD2 identical over 8 bases. This CDR3 is built from 16 residues. The V segment lost 3 bases and the J segment 4 bases; nucleotides outside the gene matches: 11. Germline assignment: CDR1 SGHNT and CDR2 YYREEE (reference sequence).